This T cell receptor (beta chain) was observed in a study of response to subunit inactivated influenza vaccine. In this sample, this clonotype turned up a few times. The target antigen is unknown. MiXCR, applied by TCRdb to the RT-PCR reads, yields one record per CDR3 protein. The profile shows under 750,000 distinct CDR3 sequences, 10% to 15% of them singletons. Study-wide points: It was the authors' suggestion that each seasonal influenza vaccination recruits few new T cells.

This CDR3 spans 14 amino acids. Germline values: CDR1 DFQATT, CDR2 SNEGSKA (reference sequence). Between the trimmed V and J ends, which lost 0 bases and 1 base, there was a span of 7 bases. This chain uses TRBV20-1 with TRBJ1-3, with D tentatively TRBD1 (5 bases). Specimen: PBMCs from blood, collected on the day of vaccination. The receptor was derived from a man aged 45-65 years who received an inactivated influenza vaccine. The CDR3 DNA is TGCAGTGCTAGAGATTGGGGGTCTGGAAACACCATATATTTT. The encoded protein is CSARDWGSGNTIYF.